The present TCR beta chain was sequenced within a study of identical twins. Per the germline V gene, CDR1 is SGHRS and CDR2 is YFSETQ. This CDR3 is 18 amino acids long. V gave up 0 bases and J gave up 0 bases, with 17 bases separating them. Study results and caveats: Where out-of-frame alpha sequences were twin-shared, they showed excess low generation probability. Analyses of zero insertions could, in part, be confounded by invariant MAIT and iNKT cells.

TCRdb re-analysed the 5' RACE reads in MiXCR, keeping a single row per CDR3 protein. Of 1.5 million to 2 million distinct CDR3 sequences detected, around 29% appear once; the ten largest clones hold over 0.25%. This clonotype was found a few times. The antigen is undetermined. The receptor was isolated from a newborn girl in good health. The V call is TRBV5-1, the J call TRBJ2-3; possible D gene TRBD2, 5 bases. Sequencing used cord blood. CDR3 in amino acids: CASSLALLGSTSTDTQYF. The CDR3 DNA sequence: TGCGCCAGCAGCTTGGCCCTCCTGGGGAGCACTAGCACAGATACGCAGTATTTT.